This is a list of T cell receptor beta chains from one sample in a study of blood T cell repertoires in COVID-19. TCRdb's table, derived via immunoSEQ multiplex PCR, lists solely in-frame clones and lacks some. There are 140,000 to 150,000 clones in the sample; approximately 90% occur only once, and about 4.4% lies in the top ten. The sequenced sample consisted of PBMCs or T cells enriched from blood (not recorded which). The source is a man aged 45-65 years who had recovered from COVID-19. Both conserved end residues are part of each CDR3. A D gene is named only where the DNA matches it firmly. Expanded clones get a size class; other rows say once, few or many, or leave the size out.

clone_size: -
d_call: -
j_call: TRBJ2-1
v_call: TRBV7-2
cdr3_nt: TGTGCCAGCAGCTTGGCGGTTAGCTCCTACAATGAGCAGTTCTTC
cdr3_aa: CASSLAVSSYNEQFF

clone_size: -
d_call: TRBD2
j_call: TRBJ2-5
v_call: TRBV27
cdr3_nt: TGTGCCAGCAGGCGGACTAGCGGGTCTCCGGGGACCCAGTACTTC
cdr3_aa: CASRRTSGSPGTQYF

clone_size: -
d_call: -
j_call: TRBJ2-1
v_call: TRBV5-1
cdr3_nt: TGCGCCAGCAGCTTGGAAGGACTACACTACAATGAGCAGTTCTTC
cdr3_aa: CASSLEGLHYNEQFF

clone_size: -
d_call: -
j_call: TRBJ1-1
v_call: TRBV7-9
cdr3_nt: TGTGCCAGCAGCTTGGACAGGAACACTGAAGCTTTCTTT
cdr3_aa: CASSLDRNTEAFF

clone_size: -
d_call: TRBD1
j_call: TRBJ1-6
v_call: TRBV5-1
cdr3_nt: TGCGCCAGCAGCTTGGCCCCGGGACAGGGTTCGGATAATTCACCCCTCCACTTT
cdr3_aa: CASSLAPGQGSDNSPLHF

clone_size: -
d_call: -
j_call: TRBJ2-2
v_call: TRBV6-5
cdr3_nt: TGTGCGACAGGGAGGATGACCGGGGAGCTGTTTTTT
cdr3_aa: CATGRMTGELFF

clone_size: -
d_call: -
j_call: TRBJ1-2
v_call: TRBV4-1
cdr3_nt: TGCGCCAGCAGCCAAGGGGAAATACTAGGCTATGGCTACACCTTC
cdr3_aa: CASSQGEILGYGYTF

clone_size: few
d_call: TRBD1
j_call: TRBJ1-2
v_call: TRBV7-2
cdr3_nt: TGTGCCAGCAGCCCAGGACAGGGGAGGTACTATGGCTACACCTTC
cdr3_aa: CASSPGQGRYYGYTF

clone_size: -
d_call: -
j_call: TRBJ1-5
v_call: TRBV10-1
cdr3_nt: TGCGCCAGCAGTGTTTCAGGGATGAGTCAGCCCCAGCATTTT
cdr3_aa: CASSVSGMSQPQHF

clone_size: -
d_call: -
j_call: TRBJ1-2
v_call: TRBV11-2
cdr3_nt: TGTGCCAGCAGCCAACTCGGCGGTGGCTACACCTTC
cdr3_aa: CASSQLGGGYTF

clone_size: few
d_call: -
j_call: TRBJ2-3
v_call: TRBV19
cdr3_nt: TGTGCCAGTAGTACAGGACTGCTAATGATTACAGATACGCAGTATTTT
cdr3_aa: CASSTGLLMITDTQYF

clone_size: few
d_call: -
j_call: TRBJ1-5
v_call: TRBV19
cdr3_nt: TGTGCCAGTAGTCACCACGGAGACTATAGCAATCAGCCCCAGCATTTT
cdr3_aa: CASSHHGDYSNQPQHF

clone_size: -
d_call: -
j_call: TRBJ2-3
v_call: TRBV19
cdr3_nt: TGTGCCAGTAGCCATACCCCCGTGGTTAGCACTAGCACAGATACGCAGTATTTT
cdr3_aa: CASSHTPVVSTSTDTQYF

clone_size: -
d_call: TRBD1
j_call: TRBJ1-1
v_call: TRBV29-1
cdr3_nt: TGCAGCGTGATGGGACAGAGGAACACTGAAGCTTTCTTT
cdr3_aa: CSVMGQRNTEAFF

clone_size: -
d_call: -
j_call: TRBJ1-2
v_call: TRBV6-5
cdr3_nt: TGTGCCAGCAGTCGAACAGGTGATACTAACTATGGCTACACCTTC
cdr3_aa: CASSRTGDTNYGYTF

clone_size: -
d_call: -
j_call: TRBJ2-5
v_call: TRBV12-3/TRBV12-4
cdr3_nt: TGTGCCAGCAGTTTACAGGGAGAGACCCAGTACTTC
cdr3_aa: CASSLQGETQYF

clone_size: -
d_call: TRBD2
j_call: TRBJ2-1
v_call: TRBV7-3
cdr3_nt: TGTGCCAGCAGCCTGACTAGCGGGGGGTACAATGAGCAGTTCTTC
cdr3_aa: CASSLTSGGYNEQFF

clone_size: -
d_call: TRBD1
j_call: TRBJ2-6
v_call: TRBV18
cdr3_nt: TGTGCCAGCTCACCTAGTAGTAACAGGGGGTCTGGGGCCAACGTCCTGACTTTC
cdr3_aa: CASSPSSNRGSGANVLTF

clone_size: -
d_call: -
j_call: TRBJ2-7
v_call: TRBV25-1
cdr3_nt: TGTGCCAGTACACACGGGGGCTACGAGCAGTACTTC
cdr3_aa: CASTHGGYEQYF

clone_size: -
d_call: -
j_call: TRBJ2-6
v_call: TRBV30
cdr3_nt: TGTGCCTGGAGTCAACGAAAGGAGGGGGCGCGTCCCAATGGGGCCAACGTCCTGACTTTC
cdr3_aa: CAWSQRKEGARPNGANVLTF

clone_size: -
d_call: TRBD2
j_call: TRBJ2-3
v_call: TRBV2
cdr3_nt: TGTGCCAGTCGGACTAGCGGGGGTACAGATACGCAGTATTTT
cdr3_aa: CASRTSGGTDTQYF

clone_size: few
d_call: -
j_call: TRBJ1-2
v_call: TRBV7-3
cdr3_nt: TGTGCCAGCAGCTCAGCAACTGGGAGCGCTGGCTACACCTTC
cdr3_aa: CASSSATGSAGYTF

clone_size: -
d_call: -
j_call: TRBJ1-2
v_call: TRBV7-8
cdr3_nt: TGTGCCAGCAGCCCAGGAGGCCCCAGAAACTATGGCTACACCTTC
cdr3_aa: CASSPGGPRNYGYTF

clone_size: -
d_call: -
j_call: TRBJ1-5
v_call: TRBV30
cdr3_nt: TGTGCCTGGAGTAGGCCCCCGGGGATTAGCAATCAGCCCCAGCATTTT
cdr3_aa: CAWSRPPGISNQPQHF

clone_size: -
d_call: TRBD1
j_call: TRBJ1-2
v_call: TRBV9
cdr3_nt: TGTGCCAGCAGCGGACCGACAGGGGACTATGGCTACACCTTC
cdr3_aa: CASSGPTGDYGYTF

clone_size: -
d_call: -
j_call: TRBJ1-6
v_call: TRBV12-2
cdr3_nt: TGTGCAAGGGAGTTGGCGGGCAACGGGAATTCACCCCTCCACTTT
cdr3_aa: CARELAGNGNSPLHF

clone_size: once
d_call: -
j_call: TRBJ1-6
v_call: TRBV19
cdr3_nt: TGTGCCAGTAGCATCCCCGCGGGAGGTTCACCCCTCCACTTT
cdr3_aa: CASSIPAGGSPLHF

clone_size: -
d_call: -
j_call: TRBJ2-4
v_call: TRBV27
cdr3_nt: TGTGCCAGCAGTTTCCGCAGGGTAGGGAACTTAGCCAAAAACATTCAGTACTTC
cdr3_aa: CASSFRRVGNLAKNIQYF

clone_size: -
d_call: -
j_call: TRBJ2-3
v_call: TRBV2
cdr3_nt: TGTGCCAGCAGTGAAAGGGCTAGCGACTTCACAGATACGCAGTATTTT
cdr3_aa: CASSERASDFTDTQYF

clone_size: -
d_call: -
j_call: TRBJ1-4
v_call: TRBV18
cdr3_nt: TGTGCCAGCTCACCTCCGGGACTCTCGAGGGAAAAACTGTTTTTT
cdr3_aa: CASSPPGLSREKLFF

clone_size: -
d_call: -
j_call: TRBJ1-4
v_call: TRBV5-1
cdr3_nt: TGCGCCAGCAGCTTGGGGAACAGCCGTAATGAAAAACTGTTTTTT
cdr3_aa: CASSLGNSRNEKLFF

clone_size: -
d_call: -
j_call: TRBJ2-1
v_call: TRBV5-1
cdr3_nt: TGCGCCAGCAGCTTGGTCGGGGGACCTTACAATGAGCAGTTCTTC
cdr3_aa: CASSLVGGPYNEQFF

clone_size: -
d_call: TRBD2
j_call: TRBJ2-1
v_call: TRBV9
cdr3_nt: TGTGCCAGCAGCGTGCTAGCGGGGGTTAACAATGAGCAGTTCTTC
cdr3_aa: CASSVLAGVNNEQFF

clone_size: -
d_call: TRBD2
j_call: TRBJ2-2
v_call: TRBV11-2
cdr3_nt: TGTGCCAGCAGCGTTAGCGGGAGTGGGACCGGGGAGCTGTTTTTT
cdr3_aa: CASSVSGSGTGELFF

clone_size: -
d_call: -
j_call: TRBJ2-7
v_call: TRBV15
cdr3_nt: TGTGCCACCAGCCTGGGGCGAGCCTACGAGCAGTACTTC
cdr3_aa: CATSLGRAYEQYF

clone_size: -
d_call: -
j_call: TRBJ1-2
v_call: TRBV5-1
cdr3_nt: TGCGCCAGCAGCTTGGGGGGCCAGGGATATGGCTACACCTTC
cdr3_aa: CASSLGGQGYGYTF

clone_size: -
d_call: TRBD2
j_call: TRBJ2-7
v_call: TRBV27
cdr3_nt: TGTGCCAGCAGTTTAGGACTAGCCTACGAGCAGTACTTC
cdr3_aa: CASSLGLAYEQYF

clone_size: -
d_call: -
j_call: TRBJ1-2
v_call: TRBV6-5
cdr3_nt: TGTGCCACCAAAAGGGGAGGTGTCGTCTATGGCTACACCTTC
cdr3_aa: CATKRGGVVYGYTF

clone_size: few
d_call: TRBD1
j_call: TRBJ1-1
v_call: TRBV7-3
cdr3_nt: TGTGCCAGCAGCTTAACGCAAACAGGGGCCGGGACTGAAGCTTTCTTT
cdr3_aa: CASSLTQTGAGTEAFF

clone_size: -
d_call: -
j_call: TRBJ2-2
v_call: TRBV5-1
cdr3_nt: TGCGCCAGCAGCTTGAGCGGGAACACCGGGGAGCTGTTTTTT
cdr3_aa: CASSLSGNTGELFF